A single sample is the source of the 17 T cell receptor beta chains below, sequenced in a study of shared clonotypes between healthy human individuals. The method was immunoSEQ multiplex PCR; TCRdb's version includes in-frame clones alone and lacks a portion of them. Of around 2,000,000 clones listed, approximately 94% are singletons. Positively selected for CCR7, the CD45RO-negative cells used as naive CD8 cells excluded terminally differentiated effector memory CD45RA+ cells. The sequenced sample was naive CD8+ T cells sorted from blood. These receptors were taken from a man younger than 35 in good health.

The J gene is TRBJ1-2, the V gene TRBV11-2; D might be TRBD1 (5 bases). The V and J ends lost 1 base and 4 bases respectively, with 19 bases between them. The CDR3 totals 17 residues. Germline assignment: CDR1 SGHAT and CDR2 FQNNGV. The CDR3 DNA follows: TGTGCCAGCAGCTTAGCGGTACAGGTGTTACCTGGCTATGGCTACACCTTC. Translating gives CASSLAVQVLPGYGYTF.

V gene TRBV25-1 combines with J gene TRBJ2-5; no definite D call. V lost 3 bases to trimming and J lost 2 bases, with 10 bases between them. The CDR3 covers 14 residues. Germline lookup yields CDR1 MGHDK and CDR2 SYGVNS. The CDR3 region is CASSELDGQETQYF. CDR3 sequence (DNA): TGTGCCAGCAGTGAGCTTGACGGGCAAGAGACCCAGTACTTC.

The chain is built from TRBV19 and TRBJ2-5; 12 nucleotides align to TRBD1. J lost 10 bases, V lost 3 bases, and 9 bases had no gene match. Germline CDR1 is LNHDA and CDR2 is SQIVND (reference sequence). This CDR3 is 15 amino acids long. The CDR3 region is CASSIMGQGALVQYF. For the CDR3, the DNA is TGTGCCAGTAGTATCATGGGACAGGGGGCTCTCGTCCAGTACTTC.

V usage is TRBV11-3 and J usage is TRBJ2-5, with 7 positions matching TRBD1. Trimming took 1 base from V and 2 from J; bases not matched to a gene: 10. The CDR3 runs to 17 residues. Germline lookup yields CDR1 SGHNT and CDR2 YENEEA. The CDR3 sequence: CASSLVPSTGPQETQYF. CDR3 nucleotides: TGTGCCAGCAGCTTAGTCCCCTCGACAGGGCCGCAAGAGACCCAGTACTTC.

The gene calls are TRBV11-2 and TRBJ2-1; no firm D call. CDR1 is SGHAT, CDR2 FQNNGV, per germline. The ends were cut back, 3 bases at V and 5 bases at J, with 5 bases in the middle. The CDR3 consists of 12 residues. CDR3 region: CASSFDNNEQFF. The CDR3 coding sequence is TGTGCCAGCAGCTTTGATAACAATGAGCAGTTCTTC.

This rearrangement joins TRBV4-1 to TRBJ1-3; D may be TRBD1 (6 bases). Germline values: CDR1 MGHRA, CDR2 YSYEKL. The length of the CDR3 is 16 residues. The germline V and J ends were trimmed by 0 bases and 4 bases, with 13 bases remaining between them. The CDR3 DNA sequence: TGCGCCAGCAGCCAAGATCACGCAGGGACAGGAAACACCATATATTTT. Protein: CASSQDHAGTGNTIYF.

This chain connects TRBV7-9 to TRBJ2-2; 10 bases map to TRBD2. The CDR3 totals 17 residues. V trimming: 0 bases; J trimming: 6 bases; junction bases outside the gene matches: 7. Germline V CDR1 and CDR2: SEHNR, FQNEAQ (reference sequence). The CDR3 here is CASSLALAGEVSGELFF. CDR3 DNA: TGTGCCAGCAGCTTAGCTCTAGCGGGGGAGGTCTCCGGGGAGCTGTTTTTT.

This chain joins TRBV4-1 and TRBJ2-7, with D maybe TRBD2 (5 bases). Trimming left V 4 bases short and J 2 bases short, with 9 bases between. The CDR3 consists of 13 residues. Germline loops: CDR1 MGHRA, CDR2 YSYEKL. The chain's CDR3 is CASSRGQPYEQYF. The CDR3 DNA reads TGCGCCAGCAGCCGCGGGCAGCCCTACGAGCAGTACTTC.

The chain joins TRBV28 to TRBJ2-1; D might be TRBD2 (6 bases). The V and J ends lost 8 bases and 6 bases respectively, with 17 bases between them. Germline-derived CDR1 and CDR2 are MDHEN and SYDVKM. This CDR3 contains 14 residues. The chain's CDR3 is CASDGGAVANEQFF. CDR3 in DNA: TGTGCCAGCGACGGCGGGGCCGTTGCCAATGAGCAGTTCTTC.

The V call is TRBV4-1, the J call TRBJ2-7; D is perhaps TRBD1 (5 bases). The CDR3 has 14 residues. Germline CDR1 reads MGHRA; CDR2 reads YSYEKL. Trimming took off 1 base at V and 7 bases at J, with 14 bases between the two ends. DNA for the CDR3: TGCGCCAGCAGCCAAGTAGGCTCAGGGCGAGAGCAGTACTTC. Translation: CASSQVGSGREQYF.

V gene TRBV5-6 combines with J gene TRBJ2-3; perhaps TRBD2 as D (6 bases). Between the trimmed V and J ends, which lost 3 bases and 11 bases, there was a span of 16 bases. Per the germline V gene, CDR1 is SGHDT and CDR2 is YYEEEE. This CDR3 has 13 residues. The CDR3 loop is CASSWGVGGGQYF. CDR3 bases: TGTGCCAGCAGCTGGGGGGTAGGCGGAGGGCAGTATTTT.

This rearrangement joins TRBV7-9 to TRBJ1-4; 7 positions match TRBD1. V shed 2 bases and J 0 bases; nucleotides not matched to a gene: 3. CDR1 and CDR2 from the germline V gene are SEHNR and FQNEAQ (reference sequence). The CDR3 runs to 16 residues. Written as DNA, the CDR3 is TGTGCCAGCAGCTTATCGACAGGGACAACTAATGAAAAACTGTTTTTT. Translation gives CASSLSTGTTNEKLFF.

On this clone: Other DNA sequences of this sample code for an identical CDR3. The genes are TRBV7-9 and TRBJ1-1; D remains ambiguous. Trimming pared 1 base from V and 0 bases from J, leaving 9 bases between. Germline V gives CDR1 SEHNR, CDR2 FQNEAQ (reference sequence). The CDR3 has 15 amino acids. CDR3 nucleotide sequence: TGTGCCAGCAGCTTAGTAGGAGGGATGAACACTGAAGCTTTCTTT. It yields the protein CASSLVGGMNTEAFF. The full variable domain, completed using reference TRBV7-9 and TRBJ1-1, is DTGVSQNPRHKITKRGQNVTFRCDPISEHNRLYWYRQTLGQGPEFLTYFQNEAQLEKSRLLSDRFSAERPKGSFSTLEIQRTEQGDSAMYLCASSLVGGMNTEAFFGQGTRLTVV.

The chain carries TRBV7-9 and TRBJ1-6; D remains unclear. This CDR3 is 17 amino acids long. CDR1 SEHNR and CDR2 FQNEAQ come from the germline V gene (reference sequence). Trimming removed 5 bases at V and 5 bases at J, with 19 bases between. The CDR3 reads CASSPLSDGGHNSPLHF. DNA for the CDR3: TGTGCCAGCAGCCCTCTCTCCGACGGAGGACATAATTCACCCCTCCACTTT.

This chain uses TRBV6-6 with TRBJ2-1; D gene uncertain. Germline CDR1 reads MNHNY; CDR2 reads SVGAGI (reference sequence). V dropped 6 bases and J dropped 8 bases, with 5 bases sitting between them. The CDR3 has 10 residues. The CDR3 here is CASRMDEQFF. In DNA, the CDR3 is TGTGCCAGCAGGATGGATGAGCAGTTCTTC.

The CDR3 nucleotides read TGTGCCAGCAGCTTAGTTGGGACTTATAACACCGGGGAGCTGTTTTTT. Translation gives CASSLVGTYNTGELFF. V and J are TRBV7-9 and TRBJ2-2; D is possibly TRBD2 (6 bases). Deletions cut 1 base from V and 2 bases from J, with 11 bases between. The CDR3 runs to 16 residues. Germline lookup yields CDR1 SEHNR and CDR2 FQNEAQ (reference sequence).

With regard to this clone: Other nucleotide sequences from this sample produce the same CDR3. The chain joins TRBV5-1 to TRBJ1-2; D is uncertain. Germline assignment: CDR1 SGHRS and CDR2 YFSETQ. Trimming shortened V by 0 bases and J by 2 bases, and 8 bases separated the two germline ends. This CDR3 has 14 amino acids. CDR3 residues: CASSLAGLNYGYTF. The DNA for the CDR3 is TGCGCCAGCAGCTTGGCAGGATTGAACTATGGCTACACCTTC. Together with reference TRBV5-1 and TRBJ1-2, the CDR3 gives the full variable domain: KAGVTQTPRYLIKTRGQQVTLSCSPISGHRSVSWYQQTPGQGLQFLFEYFSETQRNKGNFPGRFSGRQFSNSRSEMNVSTLELGDSALYLCASSLAGLNYGYTFGSGTRLTVV.